This TCR beta chain came from a study of OX40 agonist ivuxolimab in advanced cancers. In the study overall: Those treated in dose escalation had hepatocellular carcinoma, melanoma, renal cell cancer or head and neck cancer. Averaging roughly 60 years in age, with a range of roughly 20 to 90, the cohort was around 83% male. The study's findings and limits: Some of the nonresponding patients also showed low levels of normalized T-cell clonal expansion.

Germline CDR1 and CDR2: KGHSH and LQKENI. The CDR3 length is 14 residues. J gave up 3 bases and V 3 bases, and 4 bases lay outside the gene matches. Of note for this clone: The antigen remains undetermined.

The study sampled blood at baseline, cycle 4 day 1, and cycle 7 day 1. Profiled with immunoSEQ multiplex PCR; TCRdb holds only in-frame clones, not every one. The table shows around 45,000 clones, with 70% to 85% occurring only once. The receptor's source is an adult with an advanced solid tumor such as melanoma, head and neck, liver or kidney cancer. V usage is TRBV18 and J usage is TRBJ2-7; 8 bases line up with TRBD2. Sequencing used CD4+ or CD8+ T cells sorted from blood, obtained in a trial of the OX40 agonist ivuxolimab. Here the CDR3 DNA reads TGTGCCAGCTCACCGCCCGGGACTAGCTACGAGCAGTACTTC. This gives the protein CASSPPGTSYEQYF.